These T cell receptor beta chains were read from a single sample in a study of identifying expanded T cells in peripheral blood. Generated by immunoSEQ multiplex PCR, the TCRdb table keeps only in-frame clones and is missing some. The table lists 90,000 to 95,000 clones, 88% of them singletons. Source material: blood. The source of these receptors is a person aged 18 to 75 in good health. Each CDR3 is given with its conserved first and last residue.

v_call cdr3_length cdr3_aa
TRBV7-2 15 CASSSGAGSPYEQYF
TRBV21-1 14 CASTDSRESYEQYF
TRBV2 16 CASSEDVGRSTYEQYF
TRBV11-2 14 CASSLGPGANVLTF
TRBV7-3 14 CASSSGLADDTQYF
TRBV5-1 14 CASSFSGGTDTQYF
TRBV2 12 CASSPVGNTIYF
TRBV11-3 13 CASSLVPSYEQYF
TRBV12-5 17 CASGPSIWDRGVNEQFF
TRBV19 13 CASSMRENTEAFF
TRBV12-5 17 CASGLPPKVGSSYEQYF
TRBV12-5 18 CASGLVRKTSENTGELFF
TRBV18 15 CASSPRDYTYNEQFF
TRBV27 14 CASSSWDRSYEQYF
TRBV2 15 CASSEFSGGYNEQFF
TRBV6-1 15 CASSEGSEGGQPQHF
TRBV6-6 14 CASRPLSSYNEQFF
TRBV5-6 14 CASSWGQEGSPLHF
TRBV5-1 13 CASSLAIGSEQFF
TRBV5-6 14 CASSSDRRLLPQHF
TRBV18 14 CASSPPDRGRGYTF
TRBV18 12 CASSPSTDTQYF
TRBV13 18 CASSQILQGARGWYGYTF
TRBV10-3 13 CAIRGPPGETQYF
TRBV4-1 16 CANSRAGLQNTGELFF
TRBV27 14 CASSLSYLQETQYF
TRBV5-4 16 CASSFMSGTAGNTIYF
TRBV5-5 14 CASSPYVSGNTIYF